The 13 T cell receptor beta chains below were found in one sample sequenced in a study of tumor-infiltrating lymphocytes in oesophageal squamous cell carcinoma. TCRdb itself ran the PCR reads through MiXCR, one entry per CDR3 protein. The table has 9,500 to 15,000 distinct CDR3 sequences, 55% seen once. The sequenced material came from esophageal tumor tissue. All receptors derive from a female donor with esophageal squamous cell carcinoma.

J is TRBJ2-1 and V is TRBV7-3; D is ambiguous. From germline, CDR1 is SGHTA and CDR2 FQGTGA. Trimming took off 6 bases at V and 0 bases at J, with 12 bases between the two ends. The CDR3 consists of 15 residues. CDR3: CASSLGSSSYNEQFF. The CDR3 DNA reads TGTGCCAGCAGTCTAGGATCCAGCTCCTACAATGAGCAGTTCTTC. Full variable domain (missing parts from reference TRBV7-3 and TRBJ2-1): GAGVSQTPSNKVTEKGKYVELRCDPISGHTALYWYRQSLGQGPEFLIYFQGTGAADDSGLPNDRFFAVRPEGSVSTLKIQRTERGDSAVYLCASSLGSSSYNEQFFGPGTRLTVL.

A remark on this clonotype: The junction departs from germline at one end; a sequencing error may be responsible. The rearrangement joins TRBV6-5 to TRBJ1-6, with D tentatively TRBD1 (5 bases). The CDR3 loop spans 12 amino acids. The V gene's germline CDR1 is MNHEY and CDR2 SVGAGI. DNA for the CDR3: TGTGCCAGCAGTGAAGGGCGGCTAGCGGGGGGCTTT. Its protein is CASSEGRLAGGF.

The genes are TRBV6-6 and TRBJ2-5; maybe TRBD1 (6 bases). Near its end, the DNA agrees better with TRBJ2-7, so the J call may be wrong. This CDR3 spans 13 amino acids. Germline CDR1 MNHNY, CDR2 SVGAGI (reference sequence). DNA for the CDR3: TGTGCCAGCAGTCCAGGGGCGAACTACGAGCAGTACTTC. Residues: CASSPGANYEQYF.

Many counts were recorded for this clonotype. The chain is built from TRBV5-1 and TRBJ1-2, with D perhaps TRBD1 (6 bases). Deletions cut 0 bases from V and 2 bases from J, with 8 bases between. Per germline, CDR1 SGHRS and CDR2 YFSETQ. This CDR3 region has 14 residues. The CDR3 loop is CASSLDRENYGYTF. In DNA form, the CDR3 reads TGCGCCAGCAGCTTGGACAGGGAAAACTATGGCTACACCTTC.

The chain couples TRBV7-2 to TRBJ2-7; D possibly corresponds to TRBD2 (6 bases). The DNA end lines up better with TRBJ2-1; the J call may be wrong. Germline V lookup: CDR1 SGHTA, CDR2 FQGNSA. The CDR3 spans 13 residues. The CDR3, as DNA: TGTGCCAGCAGCCTCCGTTTGGGGGGTGAGCAGTTCTTC. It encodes CASSLRLGGEQFF.

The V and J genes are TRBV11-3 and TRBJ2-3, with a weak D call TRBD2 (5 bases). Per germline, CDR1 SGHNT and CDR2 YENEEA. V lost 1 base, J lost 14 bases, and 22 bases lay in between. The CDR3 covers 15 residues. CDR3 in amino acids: CASSLGAGRIGELYF. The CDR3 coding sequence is TGTGCCAGCAGCTTAGGAGCAGGCAGGATCGGGGAGCTGTATTTT.

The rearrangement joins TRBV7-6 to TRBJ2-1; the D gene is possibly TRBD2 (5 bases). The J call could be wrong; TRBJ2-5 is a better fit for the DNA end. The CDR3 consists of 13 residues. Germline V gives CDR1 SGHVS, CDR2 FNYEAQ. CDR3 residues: CASSPRGEETQYF. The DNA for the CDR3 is TGTGCCAGCAGCCCACGGGGAGAAGAGACCCAGTACTTC.

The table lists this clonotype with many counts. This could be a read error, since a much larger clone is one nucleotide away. The CDR3 bases are TGTGCCAGCCCGGCCTTGGCAGGTCGGGGCAATGAGCAGTACTTC. Translation gives CASPALAGRGNEQYF. The chain links TRBV6-1 to TRBJ2-5; the D call may be TRBD1 or TRBD2 (5 bases each). Between the trimmed V and J ends, which lost 8 bases and 11 bases, there was a span of 27 bases. The germline gives CDR1 MNHNS, CDR2 SASEGT. This CDR3 spans 15 amino acids.

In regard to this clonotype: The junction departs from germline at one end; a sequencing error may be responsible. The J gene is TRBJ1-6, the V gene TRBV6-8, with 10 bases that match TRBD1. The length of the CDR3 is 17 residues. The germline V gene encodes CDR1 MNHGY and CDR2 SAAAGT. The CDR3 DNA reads TGTGCCAGCAGTTACGACAGGGGGCACCGTCCCTACAATGAGCACTACTTT. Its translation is CASSYDRGHRPYNEHYF.

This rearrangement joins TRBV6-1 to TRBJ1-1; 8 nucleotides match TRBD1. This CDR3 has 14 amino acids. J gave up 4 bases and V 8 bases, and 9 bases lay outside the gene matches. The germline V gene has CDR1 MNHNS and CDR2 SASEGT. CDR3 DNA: TGTGCCAGCGGCAGGACAGGGCGGGGCACTGAAGCTTTCTTT. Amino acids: CASGRTGRGTEAFF.

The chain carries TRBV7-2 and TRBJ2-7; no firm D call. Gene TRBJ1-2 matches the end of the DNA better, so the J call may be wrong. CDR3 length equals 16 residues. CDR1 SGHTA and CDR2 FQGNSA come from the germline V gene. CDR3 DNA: TGTGCCAGCAGCTACGGTGACGCTAGTGTCGTGGGTGGCTACACCTTC. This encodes CASSYGDASVVGGYTF.

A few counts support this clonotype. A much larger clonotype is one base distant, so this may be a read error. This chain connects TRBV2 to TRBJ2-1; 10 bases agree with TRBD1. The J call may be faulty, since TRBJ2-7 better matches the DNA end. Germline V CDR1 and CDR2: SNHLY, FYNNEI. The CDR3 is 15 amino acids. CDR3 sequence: CASRGGQGRPNEQYF. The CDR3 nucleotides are TGTGCCAGCAGGGGGGGACAGGGGAGACCTAATGAGCAGTACTTC.

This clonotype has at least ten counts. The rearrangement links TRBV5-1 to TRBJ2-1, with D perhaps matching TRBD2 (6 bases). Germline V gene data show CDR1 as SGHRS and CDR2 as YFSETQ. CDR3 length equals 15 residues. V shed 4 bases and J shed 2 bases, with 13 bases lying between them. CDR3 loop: CASSPGLQTYNEQFF. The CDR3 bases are TGCGCCAGCAGCCCGGGACTCCAAACCTACAATGAGCAGTTCTTC.